These 15 T cell receptor beta chains originate from one sample sequenced in a study of tumor T cells in aggressive B-cell lymphoma. Measured with immunoSEQ multiplex PCR; TCRdb has only the in-frame clones, and not every one. The table has fewer than 950 clones, about 80% seen once; the top ten hold 5.5% to 7.5%. Sequenced input: tumor tissue. The receptors shown here come from an adult with diffuse large B cell lymphoma.

The chain carries TRBV6-6 and TRBJ2-1; a possible D gene is TRBD2 (6 bases). The V and J ends lost 8 bases and 7 bases respectively, with 6 bases between them. Per the germline V gene, CDR1 is MNHNY and CDR2 is SVGAGI (reference sequence). This CDR3 comprises 10 residues. This CDR3 is CASGRNEQFF. For the CDR3, the DNA is TGTGCCAGCGGGAGGAATGAGCAGTTCTTC.

V is TRBV9 and J is TRBJ2-1; 8 bases match TRBD2. The length of the CDR3 is 14 residues. CDR1 is SGDLS and CDR2 is YYNGEE in the germline V gene. The junction had 3 bases not matched to a gene; V was cut back by 4 bases and J by 3 bases. CDR3 residues: CASSRSGSYNEQFF. The CDR3 bases are TGTGCCAGCAGCAGAAGCGGGAGCTACAATGAGCAGTTCTTC.

This chain connects TRBV5-1 to TRBJ2-1; possibly TRBD2 for D (5 bases). Germline V gene sequence: CDR1 SGHRS, CDR2 YFSETQ. The CDR3 loop spans 13 amino acids. The V end lost 9 bases, the J end lost 2 bases, and 12 bases lay between the germline ends. In nucleotides, the CDR3 is TGCGCCACCGCTAGCCCTCCCTACAATGAGCAGTTCTTC. Encoded protein: CATASPPYNEQFF.

On this clone: One end of the junction fails to match germline, which may point to a read error. This chain links TRBV4-3 with TRBJ2-2; 8 bases line up with TRBD1. Per the germline V gene, CDR1 is LGHNA and CDR2 is YSLEER. The CDR3 loop spans 15 amino acids. The CDR3 DNA reads TGCGCCAGCAGCAAAGACAGGGGCTTTACCGGGGAGCTGTTTTTT. As protein: CASSKDRGFTGELFF.

The chain joins TRBV27 to TRBJ2-1, with TRBD2 matching 11 bases. V lost 5 bases, J lost 2 bases, and 5 bases stayed unmatched. The CDR3 spans 16 residues. Germline V lookup: CDR1 MNHEY, CDR2 SMNVEV (reference sequence). CDR3 region: CASSAHSGRAYNEQFF. DNA of the CDR3: TGTGCCAGCAGTGCACATAGCGGGAGGGCCTACAATGAGCAGTTCTTC.

CDR3 amino acids: CASSLVGGALNTEAFF. DNA for the CDR3: TGTGCCAGCAGCTTAGTTGGCGGAGCCTTGAACACTGAAGCTTTCTTT. The rearrangement joins TRBV7-9 to TRBJ1-1; the D is unclear. V was clipped by 1 base and J by 0 bases, with 12 bases between them. CDR1 SEHNR and CDR2 FQNEAQ come from the germline V gene (reference sequence). The CDR3 is made up of 16 amino acids.

The chain carries TRBV9 and TRBJ2-5; D perhaps matches TRBD2 (7 bases). Trimming cost V 0 bases and J 4 bases, with 10 bases left between them. CDR3 length: 14 amino acids. Germline V gene lookup returns CDR1 SGDLS and CDR2 YYNGEE. CDR3 DNA sequence: TGTGCCAGCAGCGTAGGAGGGGGGGCAGAGACCCAGTACTTC. It translates to CASSVGGGAETQYF.

The chain employs TRBV27 and TRBJ2-1; TRBD2 matches at 16 bases. V was pared by 7 bases and J by 8 bases, with 11 bases of the junction left unmatched. The CDR3 is 17 residues long. Looked up from germline, CDR1 is MNHEY and CDR2 is SMNVEV (reference sequence). The CDR3 DNA is TGTGCCAGCACCTTTGGGACTAGCGGGAGGGCCATCGATGAGCAGTTCTTC. Translating it yields CASTFGTSGRAIDEQFF.

V and J are TRBV7-9 and TRBJ1-5; D possibly corresponds to TRBD1 (5 bases). The V gene's germline CDR1 is SEHNR and CDR2 FQNEAQ (reference sequence). The CDR3 length is 18 residues. V was trimmed by 1 base and J by 0 bases, leaving 16 bases between them. CDR3 amino acids: CASSLGGFAGVSNQPQHF. The CDR3 nucleotides read TGTGCCAGCAGCTTAGGAGGTTTCGCGGGGGTTAGCAATCAGCCCCAGCATTTT.

This clone came up a few times. The chain has TRBV27 and TRBJ2-4; D unresolved. Germline V gene sequence: CDR1 MNHEY, CDR2 SMNVEV (reference sequence). The V end lost 1 base, the J end lost 4 bases, and 8 bases lay between the germline ends. The CDR3 is 14 amino acids. DNA for the CDR3: TGTGCCAGCAGTTTATACCCGGAGAAAAACATTCAGTACTTC. The encoded protein is CASSLYPEKNIQYF.

The chain recombines TRBV2 with TRBJ1-2; D gene unclear. The CDR3 runs 11 residues. The V gene lost 4 bases and the J gene lost 4 bases, with 4 bases spanning the gap. Germline V lookup: CDR1 SNHLY, CDR2 FYNNEI. This chain's CDR3 is CASSVAYGYTF. CDR3 sequence (DNA): TGTGCCAGCAGTGTGGCCTATGGCTACACCTTC.

V usage is TRBV6-6 and J usage is TRBJ1-1; 7 bases align to TRBD1. With 7 bases clipped from V and 1 base from J, the junction kept 6 bases outside the gene matches. CDR1 and CDR2 from the germline V gene are MNHNY and SVGAGI (reference sequence). The CDR3 totals 14 residues. CDR3 sequence reads: CASTPGTANTEAFF. The CDR3 DNA reads TGTGCCAGCACCCCAGGGACAGCGAACACTGAAGCTTTCTTT.

This chain links TRBV7-2 with TRBJ2-1; maybe TRBD1 (5 bases). The CDR3 loop spans 12 amino acids. The germline CDR1 and CDR2 sequences are SGHTA and FQGNSA. V was shortened by 2 bases and J by 8 bases, with 7 bases between the two germline ends. The DNA for the CDR3 is TGTGCCAGCAGCTTAAAGGGGCATGAGCAGTTCTTC. This sequence encodes CASSLKGHEQFF.

The chain employs TRBV10-2 and TRBJ2-2, with 10 nucleotides matching TRBD1. The CDR3 sequence is 15 residues long. The junction had 7 bases not matched to a gene; V was cut back by 8 bases and J by 4 bases. Germline lookup yields CDR1 WSHSY and CDR2 SAAADI. CDR3 nucleotides: TGCGCCAGCCGACAGGGGGCGCGGGGCACCGGGGAGCTGTTTTTT. Translated, it gives CASRQGARGTGELFF.

The table lists this clone with a count of one. The J gene is TRBJ2-1, the V gene TRBV7-9; D is perhaps TRBD2 (6 bases). V lost 8 bases and J lost 9, with 14 bases in between. Germline V gives CDR1 SEHNR, CDR2 FQNEAQ (reference sequence). The CDR3 has 12 residues. CDR3 bases: TGTGCCAGCGGGGGTTTGCGGGGTGAGCAGTTCTTC. It encodes CASGGLRGEQFF. Complete variable domain (other parts from reference TRBV7-9 and TRBJ2-1): DTGVSQNPRHKITKRGQNVTFRCDPISEHNRLYWYRQTLGQGPEFLTYFQNEAQLEKSRLLSDRFSAERPKGSFSTLEIQRTEQGDSAMYLCASGGLRGEQFFGPGTRLTVL.